Below are 6 T cell receptor beta chains sequenced from a single sample in a study of blood T cell repertoires in COVID-19. Clones were read by immunoSEQ multiplex PCR, and TCRdb kept only the in-frame ones, dropping some. Of fewer than 45,000 clones in the sample, around 81% were seen once. Specimen: peripheral blood. These receptor sequences come from a middle-aged man with active or convalescent COVID-19.

This rearrangement joins TRBV19 to TRBJ2-1, with TRBD1 matching 8 bases. The ends lost 4 bases at V and 7 bases at J; junction bases unmatched: 6. Germline CDR1 reads LNHDA; CDR2 reads SQIVND (reference sequence). The CDR3 is 14 amino acids. The CDR3 here is CASSTTGGGNEQFF. The CDR3 DNA is TGTGCCAGTAGTACTACAGGGGGTGGGAATGAGCAGTTCTTC.

This chain links TRBV6-2 or TRBV6-3 with TRBJ2-7; D perhaps matches TRBD2 (5 bases). From germline, CDR1 is MNHEY and CDR2 SVGEGT. The CDR3 contains 12 residues. The V end was cut by 0 bases, the J end by 5 bases, with 5 bases between. CDR3 amino acids: CASSYSRDEQYF. For the CDR3, the DNA is TGTGCCAGCAGTTACTCGAGGGACGAGCAGTACTTC.

Points on this clone: A junction boundary mismatches the germline segment, possibly from a read error. This chain uses TRBV15 with TRBJ1-1; 10 bases align to TRBD1. Looked up from germline, CDR1 is LNHNV and CDR2 is YYDKDF (reference sequence). This CDR3 has 13 amino acids. Written as DNA, the CDR3 is TGTGCCACCAGCCCTCCGGGAGACAGGGGGCCGCTATTT. It is translated as CATSPPGDRGPLF.

The rearrangement joins TRBV30 to TRBJ1-1, with D perhaps matching TRBD1 (5 bases). CDR1 and CDR2 (germline): GTSNPN, SVGIG (reference sequence). The V end lost 1 base, the J end lost 11 bases, and 20 bases lay between the germline ends. The CDR3 is 14 residues long. The CDR3 reads CAWSGGGTFHGAFF. CDR3 coding DNA: TGTGCCTGGAGTGGGGGGGGGACCTTCCACGGGGCTTTCTTT.

J is TRBJ2-7 and V is TRBV4-3; no reliable D call. Germline assignment: CDR1 LGHNA and CDR2 YSLEER. The CDR3 contains 14 residues. V was trimmed by 1 base and J by 4 bases, leaving 11 bases between them. CDR3 in DNA: TGCGCCAGCAGCCAAGTTTCAGGATTTTACGAGCAGTACTTC. Protein: CASSQVSGFYEQYF.

The J gene is TRBJ1-3, the V gene TRBV9; D gene uncertain. Germline values: CDR1 SGDLS, CDR2 YYNGEE. The CDR3 covers 16 residues. V was pared by 0 bases and J by 0 bases, with 10 bases between. CDR3 sequence: CASSVGSGSSGNTIYF. For the CDR3, the DNA is TGTGCCAGCAGCGTAGGATCGGGTAGCTCTGGAAACACCATATATTTT.